The subject of this entry is one TCR beta chain. This clone was counted a few times. Its antigen is currently not known. No qualities accompany the bases; no much larger clone lies one base away. Whole blood was collected in K2EDTA tubes by collaborating institutions according to the institutions' own protocols. For TCRbeta analysis, collaborator samples were shipped as frozen whole blood, as isolated PBMCs, or as DNA extracted from either sample type. This record belongs to a study of blood T cell repertoires in COVID-19 (dated by TCRdb to the early 2020s). About the study as a whole: Samples from collaborators originated in the United States, Italy and Spain and spanned both the acute and convalescent phases of COVID-19. Subjects who had been exposed to COVID-19, were actively infected with it, or had recovered from it provided the deeply sampled blood TCRbeta repertoires that made up the dataset. The material from the prospective study consisted of cDNA or gDNA derived from T cells, B-cell-depleted T cells, or PBMCs. The repertoires were released in a freely available public database intended as a resource for research on the immune response to SARS-CoV-2. Sample metadata almost always included a de-identified subject ID, COVID-19 status, age in years and sex. Where HLA class I and class II types were available, the types were taken from metadata supplied by the sample provider, not from assay-based typing. Samples were obtained from the ongoing ImmuneRACE study (first 160 participants) and from about 1,300 subjects provided by 6 global collaborators. Paper-wide results and their limitations: The amount of clinical and demographic metadata varied by source and participant and was provided uncurated.

The immunoSEQ Assay, a bias-controlled multiplex PCR, was used to amplify TCRbeta CDR3 regions from genomic DNA. The authors' pipeline ran thus. The number of nucleated cells in each sample was estimated from the amplification of reference gene primers within the assay. Sequence reads were collapsed and filtered to measure the absolute abundance of every unique TCRbeta CDR3 rearrangement. For each sample, productive Simpson clonality was calculated as the square root of Simpson's diversity index over productive rearrangements. TCRdb provides this immuneACCESS table in a form limited to in-frame rearrangements. Some clones are lacking; in checked studies, under half of them reflect an unresolved V gene, and why the rest are absent is not known. V and J calls and clone size are as listed in that table; D and trimming were resolved from the DNA. In all, the sample holds 200,000 to 250,000 clones, and approximately 82% of those were seen once. The ten largest clones add up to 4.9% of the sample.

The CDR3 contains 13 residues, cysteine and phenylalanine counted. The only DNA kept is the CDR3, 39 bases in frame from the first base. V was cut back by 2 bases and J by 2 bases, leaving a gap of 7 bases between them. CDR1 and CDR2, per the germline V gene (reference sequence), are LNHDA and SQIVND. The sequenced material came from peripheral blood. The rearrangement joined TRBV19 to TRBJ2-7; TRBD1 could be the D gene, as 5 bases match. This clonotype originated in a woman aged 80 or over with active or convalescent COVID-19. The CDR3 reads as follows: CASSITTAYEQYF. The DNA sequence follows: TGTGCCAGTAGTATAACGACAGCCTACGAGCAGTACTTC. Full variable domain (CDR3 extended with the reference TRBV19 and TRBJ2-7 proteins): DGGITQSPKYLFRKEGQNVTLSCEQNLNHDAMYWYRQDPGQGLRLIYYSQIVNDFQKGDIAEGYSVSREKKESFPLTVTSAQKNPTAFYLCASSITTAYEQYFGPGTRLTVT.